A selection of T cell receptor beta chains follows, all from one sample in a study of blood T cell repertoires in COVID-19. This table comes from immunoSEQ multiplex PCR, and its TCRdb copy is limited to in-frame clones, with some not included. Of hundreds of thousands of clones listed, about 90% are singletons. Source material: PBMCs or T cells enriched from blood (not recorded which). These receptor sequences come from a woman younger than 35 with acute COVID-19. CDR3s include the opening cysteine and the closing phenylalanine or tryptophan. The size of a clone is reported for some rows only, either as once, few or many, or as a class for expanded clones.

V	J	size	CDR3
TRBV29-1	TRBJ1-1	-	CSADRPIRENTEAFF
TRBV4-1	TRBJ2-6	once	CASSHGGPLDSGANVLTF
TRBV28	TRBJ2-7	-	CASSFGVGEQYF
TRBV7-3	TRBJ2-1	once	CASSLAQGIYNEQFF
TRBV5-1	TRBJ2-3	-	CASSLEHFTDTQYF
TRBV27	TRBJ1-5	-	CASSARTAYSNQPQHF
TRBV15	TRBJ2-5	-	CATSRAGGRTQYF
TRBV5-1	TRBJ2-7	few	CASSLRQGTSYEQYF
TRBV27	TRBJ2-5	-	CASSYGEGETQYF
TRBV6-1	TRBJ1-5	once	CASSVHPGQGNNQPQHF
TRBV5-5	TRBJ1-3	-	CASSLGTGGWNGNTIYF
TRBV6-1	TRBJ1-1	-	CASSERGTGGTMAFF
TRBV7-2	TRBJ2-5	-	CASSRPGGGAQETQYF
TRBV27	TRBJ1-5	-	CASSAARDSSGNQPQHF
TRBV12-3/TRBV12-4	TRBJ2-1	once	CASSPSFNEQFF
TRBV5-1	TRBJ2-1	-	CASSLLAGQSYNEQFF
TRBV7-9	TRBJ2-1	-	CASSKGSGDHNEQFF
TRBV5-1	TRBJ1-1	-	CASSLLRTGDTEAFF
TRBV29-1	TRBJ2-5	-	CSVAGGRPLAETQYF